The 21 T cell receptor beta chains reported below all come from one sample, sequenced in a study of PD-1 blockade in classical Hodgkin lymphoma (dated by TCRdb to about 2020). Library preparation was by the immunoSEQ multiplex PCR assay. The table was pulled from immuneACCESS by TCRdb, which kept in-frame rearrangements only. Such tables lose some clones; where checked, under half of the loss comes from unresolved V genes, and the rest has no known cause. In all, the sample holds approximately 29,000 clones, and approximately 80% of those were seen once. The top ten constitute about 0.6% of the sample. The time point label, as the study defines it: cycle 4 day 1 (C4D1), after less than seven weeks of nivolumab. Every trial patient had relapsed following autologous stem cell transplantation, and prior brentuximab vedotin exposure was what differed among cohorts A, B and C. Using a Miltenyi CD4+ T cell isolation kit, CD4+ T cells were purified from thawed PBMCs through magnetic negative selection.

Sample: CD4+ T cells from blood, taken before the fourth cycle of nivolumab. The receptors here all came from a human donor with classical Hodgkin lymphoma.

This clone was recorded once. The rearrangement links TRBV6-1 to TRBJ2-6; D gene unclear. The V gene lost 4 bases and the J gene lost 2 bases, with 9 bases spanning the gap. The CDR3 extends over 15 amino acids. CDR1 MNHNS and CDR2 SASEGT come from the germline V gene. The CDR3 loop reads CASSVPGPGANVLTF. The CDR3 DNA is TGTGCCAGCAGTGTTCCGGGCCCTGGGGCCAACGTCCTGACTTTC.

The V and J genes are TRBV7-2 and TRBJ2-7; a possible D gene is TRBD1 (5 bases). This CDR3 contains 16 residues. In germline, CDR1 is SGHTA, CDR2 FQGNSA. V dropped 4 bases and J dropped 2 bases, with 18 bases sitting between them. The CDR3 loop is CASSSLLTDITYEQYF. For the CDR3, the DNA is TGTGCCAGCAGCTCCCTCTTGACGGACATAACCTACGAGCAGTACTTC.

The chain uses TRBV7-2 and TRBJ2-2; D not resolved. Germline CDR1 is SGHTA and CDR2 is FQGNSA. This CDR3 is built from 14 residues. Trimming stripped 5 bases from V and 0 bases from J, with 7 bases between. The CDR3 sequence: CASSKTANTGELFF. DNA of the CDR3: TGTGCCAGCAGCAAGACGGCGAACACCGGGGAGCTGTTTTTT.

This clone was seen a handful of times. This sequence joins TRBV29-1 and TRBJ1-1; no reliable D call. The CDR3 runs 12 residues. Deletions cut 4 bases from V and 0 bases from J, with 6 bases between. Germline CDR1 SQVTM, CDR2 ANQGSEA. CDR3 in amino acids: CSVVPMNTEAFF. The CDR3 DNA reads as TGCAGCGTTGTCCCCATGAACACTGAAGCTTTCTTT. Variable domain in full (rest from reference TRBV29-1 and TRBJ1-1): SAVISQKPSRDICQRGTSLTIQCQVDSQVTMMFWYRQQPGQSLTLIATANQGSEATYESGFVIDKFPISRPNLTFSTLTVSNMSPEDSSIYLCSVVPMNTEAFFGQGTRLTVV.

The chain links TRBV28 to TRBJ2-3; D is ambiguous. CDR3 length: 16 residues. V was clipped by 3 bases and J by 7 bases, with 20 bases between them. Germline CDR1 is MDHEN and CDR2 is SYDVKM. The CDR3 spells CASSFPRAGWDYTQYF. Here the CDR3 DNA reads TGTGCCAGCAGTTTCCCCCGGGCTGGCTGGGATTATACGCAGTATTTT. The full variable domain, rest sourced from reference TRBV28 and TRBJ2-3, is DVKVTQSSRYLVKRTGEKVFLECVQDMDHENMFWYRQDPGLGLRLIYFSYDVKMKEKGDIPEGYSVSREKKERFSLILESASTNQTSMYLCASSFPRAGWDYTQYFGPGTRLTVL.

The V call is TRBV19, the J call TRBJ1-3; TRBD1 might be the D (6 bases). Deletions cut 3 bases from V and 1 base from J, with 10 bases between. Germline-derived CDR1 and CDR2 are LNHDA and SQIVND (reference sequence). This CDR3 is 15 amino acids long. The CDR3 region has the DNA TGTGCCAGTAGTATTGAGGGGGGGTCTGGAAACACCATATATTTT. Protein sequence: CASSIEGGSGNTIYF.

The gene calls are TRBV28 and TRBJ2-7; TRBD2 is a possible D gene (6 bases). V gave up 4 bases and J gave up 3 bases, with 19 bases separating them. Germline CDR1 and CDR2: MDHEN and SYDVKM. CDR3 length equals 16 residues. The DNA of the CDR3 is TGTGCCAGCAGTTACGGGGGTACAGGTGCTTTCTACGAGCAGTACTTC. It is translated as CASSYGGTGAFYEQYF.

This chain links TRBV6-5 with TRBJ2-2, with a weak D call TRBD2 (5 bases). V lost 5 bases to trimming and J lost 7 bases, with 11 bases between them. The CDR3 is 13 residues long. The germline V gene has CDR1 MNHEY and CDR2 SVGAGI. CDR3: CASSRGLIGELFF. The CDR3 DNA reads as TGTGCCAGCAGTCGCGGACTGATCGGGGAGCTGTTTTTT.

This clone is medium-sized (0.01 to 0.1%) within its sample. The rearrangement links TRBV7-9 to TRBJ2-7; the match to TRBD1 covers 8 bases. The CDR3 runs to 15 residues. The V and J ends lost 6 bases and 4 bases, in that order; junction bases with no gene match: 11. Germline lookup yields CDR1 SEHNR and CDR2 FQNEAQ (reference sequence). The CDR3 loop is CASRRFGTGGYEQYF. CDR3 DNA: TGTGCCAGCAGGCGTTTCGGGACAGGAGGTTACGAGCAGTACTTC. The full variable domain, rest sourced from reference TRBV7-9 and TRBJ2-7, is DTGVSQNPRHKITKRGQNVTFRCDPISEHNRLYWYRQTLGQGPEFLTYFQNEAQLEKSRLLSDRFSAERPKGSFSTLEIQRTEQGDSAMYLCASRRFGTGGYEQYFGPGTRLTVT.

The V call is TRBV6-6, the J call TRBJ1-2; D is uncertain. The CDR3 has 15 residues. Germline CDR1 reads MNHNY; CDR2 reads SVGAGI (reference sequence). With 2 bases removed from V and 4 bases from J, the gap between germline ends came to 14 bases. For the CDR3, the DNA is TGTGCCAGCAGTTACGACCCTACACGATTCTATGGCTACACCTTC. Translating gives CASSYDPTRFYGYTF.

In regard to this clone: Other DNA sequences in the same sample also yield this CDR3. The chain carries TRBV7-9 and TRBJ1-2; the D is unclear. The CDR3 contains 12 residues. Trimming stripped 0 bases from V and 5 bases from J, with 4 bases between. In germline, CDR1 is SEHNR, CDR2 FQNEAQ (reference sequence). For the CDR3, the DNA is TGTGCCAGCAGCTTAGCGTCTTATGGCTACACCTTC. Residues: CASSLASYGYTF.

The V and J genes are TRBV6-6 and TRBJ1-5, with D hard to call. Germline CDR1 reads MNHNY; CDR2 reads SVGAGI (reference sequence). The CDR3 has 13 amino acids. V lost 7 bases, J lost 7 bases, and 14 bases lay in between. Here the CDR3 DNA reads TGTGCCAGCATTCCTACGATCAACCAGCCCCAGCATTTT. Translating gives CASIPTINQPQHF.

The V call is TRBV5-1, the J call TRBJ2-3, with D tentatively TRBD2 (6 bases). CDR1 and CDR2 from the germline V gene are SGHRS and YFSETQ. Trimming left V 6 bases short and J 1 base short, with 12 bases between. The CDR3 covers 14 residues. Here the CDR3 DNA reads TGCGCCAGCAACCCCTCTAGCGGCACAGATACGCAGTATTTT. Its translation is CASNPSSGTDTQYF.

The chain joins TRBV7-2 to TRBJ2-7, with a tentative D call TRBD2 (6 bases). CDR3 length: 15 residues. The germline CDR1 and CDR2 sequences are SGHTA and FQGNSA. Trimming shortened V by 0 bases and J by 6 bases, and 15 bases separated the two germline ends. The CDR3 bases are TGTGCCAGCAGCTTAGCTCGGCGGGGCCCCCTCGAGCAGTACTTC. It encodes CASSLARRGPLEQYF.

The CDR3: CASSYSRSRNTIYF. As DNA, the CDR3 is TGTGCCAGCAGTTACTCCCGGAGTAGAAACACCATATATTTT. This chain joins TRBV6-6 and TRBJ1-3; D is uncertain. CDR3 length equals 14 residues. Germline-derived CDR1 and CDR2 are MNHNY and SVGAGI (reference sequence). Trimming took off 0 bases at V and 5 bases at J, with 8 bases between the two ends.

This sequence joins TRBV5-5 and TRBJ1-1; D is unclear. The germline V gene encodes CDR1 SGHKS and CDR2 YYEKEE (reference sequence). Trimming cost V 1 base and J 1 base, with 5 bases left between them. The CDR3 covers 13 residues. The CDR3 here is CASSLLSNTEAFF. The CDR3 coding sequence is TGTGCCAGCAGCTTGTTGTCGAACACTGAAGCTTTCTTT.

This chain uses TRBV7-2 with TRBJ1-3; unclear D gene. Trimming took off 5 bases at V and 0 bases at J, with 14 bases between the two ends. CDR3 size: 16 residues. Germline values: CDR1 SGHTA, CDR2 FQGNSA. The CDR3 spells CASSTTRILSGNTIYF. Written as DNA, the CDR3 is TGTGCCAGCAGCACCACCAGGATTCTCTCTGGAAACACCATATATTTT. The complete variable domain, with remaining parts taken from reference TRBV7-2 and TRBJ1-3, reads GAGVSQSPSNKVTEKGKDVELRCDPISGHTALYWYRQSLGQGLEFLIYFQGNSAPDKSGLPSDRFSAERTGGSVSTLTIQRTQQEDSAVYLCASSTTRILSGNTIYFGEGSWLTVV.

This clone was seen a single time. This rearrangement joins TRBV9 to TRBJ2-1; 14 bases match TRBD2. Germline V CDR1 and CDR2: SGDLS, YYNGEE. The CDR3 sequence is 17 residues long. With V trimmed by 3 bases and J by 2 bases, 4 bases remained unmatched. The CDR3 DNA follows: TGTGCCAGCAGCGCCGGACTAGCGGGGGGCGCCTACAATGAGCAGTTCTTC. Residues: CASSAGLAGGAYNEQFF. The complete variable domain, with remaining parts taken from reference TRBV9 and TRBJ2-1, reads DSGVTQTPKHLITATGQRVTLRCSPRSGDLSVYWYQQSLDQGLQFLIQYYNGEERAKGNILERFSAQQFPDLHSELNLSSLELGDSALYFCASSAGLAGGAYNEQFFGPGTRLTVL.

The J gene is TRBJ2-2, the V gene TRBV29-1, with D uncertain. This CDR3 comprises 12 residues. Looked up from germline, CDR1 is SQVTM and CDR2 is ANQGSEA. V lost 5 bases to trimming and J lost 3 bases, with 7 bases between them. The CDR3 spells CSVSGDTGELFF. CDR3 bases: TGCAGCGTTTCTGGGGACACCGGGGAGCTGTTTTTT.

The chain joins TRBV29-1 to TRBJ2-7; D might be TRBD1 (6 bases). The V gene's germline CDR1 is SQVTM and CDR2 ANQGSEA. The CDR3 runs to 15 residues. Trimming stripped 6 bases from V and 0 bases from J, with 18 bases between. In nucleotides, the CDR3 is TGCAGCGTGAAAGGGGGTACACGGAGCTCCTACGAGCAGTACTTC. It specifies CSVKGGTRSSYEQYF.

Only one count was recorded for this clone. The chain joins TRBV6-4 to TRBJ1-6; D might be TRBD1 (5 bases). There are 15 residues in the CDR3. CDR1 is MRHNA, CDR2 SNTAGT, per germline. V was trimmed by 0 bases and J by 9 bases, leaving 12 bases between them. CDR3 in amino acids: CASSDSWGSGSPLHF. CDR3 nucleotides: TGTGCCAGCAGTGACTCATGGGGGTCGGGTTCACCCCTCCACTTT.